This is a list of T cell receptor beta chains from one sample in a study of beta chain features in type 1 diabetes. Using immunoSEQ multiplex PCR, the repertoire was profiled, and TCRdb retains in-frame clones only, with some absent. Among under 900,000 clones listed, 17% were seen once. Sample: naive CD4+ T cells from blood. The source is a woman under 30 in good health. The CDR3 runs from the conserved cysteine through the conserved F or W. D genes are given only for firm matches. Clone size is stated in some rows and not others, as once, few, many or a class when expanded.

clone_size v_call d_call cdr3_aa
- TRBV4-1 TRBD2 CASSQVYRGLAGYNEQFF
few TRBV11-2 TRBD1 CASSADRGDEQFF
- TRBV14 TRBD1 CASSQNRGSTGKIGELFF
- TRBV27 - CASSRDGPHPQHF
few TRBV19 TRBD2 CASSSPGSGSTDTQYF
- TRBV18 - CASSPSRSYNEQFF
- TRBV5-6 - CASSLQGLNQPQHF
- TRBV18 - CASSRGAGEKAYEQYF
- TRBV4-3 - CASSQERVDTQYF
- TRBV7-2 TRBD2 CASSLGDYRSYNEQFF
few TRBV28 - CASSQGRAYNEQFF
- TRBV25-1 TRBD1 CASRPGGYTEAFF
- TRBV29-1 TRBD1 CSVAGQLNTEAFF
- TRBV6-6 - CASRTLGKGGYTF
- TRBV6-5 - CASSYSVAFEQYF
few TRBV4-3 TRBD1 CASSQDSNRGWETQYF
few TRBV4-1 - CASSRNGMDTDTQYF
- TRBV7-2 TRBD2 CASSKTSGRAYEQYF
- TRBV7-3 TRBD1 CASSPQGDEQFF
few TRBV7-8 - CASSPWGAGTDTQYF
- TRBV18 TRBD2 CASSRTSGNEQFF
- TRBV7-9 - CASSYGRPDLYGYTF
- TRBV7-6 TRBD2 CASSLNSGGIQETQYF
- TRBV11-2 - CASSHLGRSSYNEQFF
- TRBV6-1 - CASRERLAYGYTF
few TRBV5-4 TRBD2 CASSFYWPGGVDEQFF
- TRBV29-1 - CSAGVTEAFF
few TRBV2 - CASRATLWAREQYF